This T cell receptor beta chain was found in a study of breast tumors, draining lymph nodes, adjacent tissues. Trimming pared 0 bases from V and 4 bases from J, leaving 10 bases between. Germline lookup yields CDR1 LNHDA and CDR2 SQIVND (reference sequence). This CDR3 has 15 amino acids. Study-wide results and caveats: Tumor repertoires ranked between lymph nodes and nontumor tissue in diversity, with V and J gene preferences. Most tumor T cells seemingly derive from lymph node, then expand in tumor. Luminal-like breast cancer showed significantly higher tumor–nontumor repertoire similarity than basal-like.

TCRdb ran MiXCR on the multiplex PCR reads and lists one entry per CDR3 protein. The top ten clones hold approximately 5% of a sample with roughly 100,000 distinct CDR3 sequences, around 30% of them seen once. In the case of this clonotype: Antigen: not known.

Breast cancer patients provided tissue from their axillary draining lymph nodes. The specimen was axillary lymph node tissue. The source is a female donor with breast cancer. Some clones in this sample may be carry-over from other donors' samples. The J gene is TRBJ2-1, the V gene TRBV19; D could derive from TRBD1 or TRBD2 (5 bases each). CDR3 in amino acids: CASSIDLGVYNEQFF. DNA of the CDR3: TGTGCCAGTAGTATAGATCTGGGGGTTTACAATGAGCAGTTCTTC.